A selection of T cell receptor beta chains follows, all from one sample in a study of shared clonotypes between healthy human individuals. Some clones are missing from TCRdb's copy, which holds only in-frame ones; the method was immunoSEQ multiplex PCR. Among fewer than 600,000 clones, 75% to 85% were seen once, and the ten largest hold 10% to 15%. The sequenced sample was PBMCs. The receptors originated from a woman in her forties in good health. Some clones in this sample may be carry-over from other donors' samples. The CDR3 runs from the conserved cysteine through the conserved F or W. The D gene is left open where the match is weak. Clone size is shown for a subset of rows, as once, few, many or a class of expanded clone.

TRBD2	-	TRBV6-5	TRBJ2-7	TGTGCCAGCAGTTACTCGATGGCTAGCGGGCCCTACGAGCAGTACTTC	CASSYSMASGPYEQYF
-	-	TRBV7-9	TRBJ1-1	TGTGCCAGCAGCTTAGGGCAGGGAACCACTGAAGCTTTCTTT	CASSLGQGTTEAFF
-	once	TRBV7-2	TRBJ1-4	TGTGCCAGCAGCTTTAGGCCGGCCGGTGAAAAACTGTTTTTT	CASSFRPAGEKLFF
TRBD2	-	TRBV5-1	TRBJ2-5	TGCGCCAGCAGCTTGATGAGGGAGGGAGAGACCCAGTACTTC	CASSLMREGETQYF
TRBD2	-	TRBV5-1	TRBJ2-2	TGCGCCAGCAGCCCCCGGGAGGGGGTGACCGGGGAGCTGTTTTTT	CASSPREGVTGELFF
-	-	TRBV20-1	TRBJ2-7	TGCAGTGCAAAGAAAGGCTACGAGCAGTACTTC	CSAKKGYEQYF
-	-	TRBV6-1	TRBJ1-1	TGTGCCAGCAGTGAAGGGGCAGGGGACACTGAAGCTTTCTTT	CASSEGAGDTEAFF
-	-	TRBV18	TRBJ2-5	TGTGCCAGCTCACCGAGTAGGAACCAAGAGACCCAGTACTTC	CASSPSRNQETQYF
TRBD2	many	TRBV18	TRBJ2-2	TGTGCCAGCTCACCACCGACTAGCGGGCGTGGGGAGCTGTTTTTT	CASSPPTSGRGELFF
-	-	TRBV20-1	TRBJ2-2	TGCAGTGCTACAGACACCGGGGAGCTGTTTTTT	CSATDTGELFF
TRBD2	-	TRBV30	TRBJ2-1	TGTGCCTGGCTAGCGGGAGGGTACAATGAGCAGTTCTTC	CAWLAGGYNEQFF
-	-	TRBV6-5	TRBJ2-1	TGTGCCAGCAGTACTCGGGACGGGATATACAATGAGCAGTTCTTC	CASSTRDGIYNEQFF
-	-	TRBV7-3	TRBJ2-3	TGTGCCAGCAGCCCAAAGCTGGGGGAAACAGATACGCAGTATTTT	CASSPKLGETDTQYF
-	-	TRBV5-4	TRBJ1-2	TGTGCCAGCAGCCCAGCCCGGGGGGGGGACTATGGCTACACCTTC	CASSPARGGDYGYTF
-	many	TRBV28	TRBJ1-4	TGTGCCAGCAGCCGGGCCGGGCCGGGGAATGAAAAACTGTTTTTT	CASSRAGPGNEKLFF
-	-	TRBV5-1	TRBJ2-5	TGCGCCAGCAGCCCCGACAGGTACCAAGAGACCCAGTACTTC	CASSPDRYQETQYF
-	-	TRBV28	TRBJ2-4	TGTGCCAGCAGTTTCCGAACGGACCTGTGGGACATTCAGTACTTC	CASSFRTDLWDIQYF
TRBD2	many	TRBV28	TRBJ2-1	TGTGCCAGCAGGGGACTAGCGGGGCACAATGAGCAGTTCTTC	CASRGLAGHNEQFF
-	-	TRBV7-2	TRBJ2-3	TGTGCCAGCAGTTTCCGGGAAGATACGCAGTATTTT	CASSFREDTQYF
TRBD2	-	TRBV10-3	TRBJ2-3	TGTGCCATCATGGCAGCGGGAGATTGGACAGATACGCAGTATTTT	CAIMAAGDWTDTQYF
-	-	TRBV7-9	TRBJ2-1	TGTGCCAGCAGCCCCAGGGGTAGCCGCCAGGGTGAGCAGTTCTTC	CASSPRGSRQGEQFF
-	-	TRBV30	TRBJ1-2	TGTGCCTGGCTCCCCGTGGGGTCGGACTATGGCTACACCTTC	CAWLPVGSDYGYTF
-	-	TRBV4-1	TRBJ1-1	TGCGCCAGCATGGTAAGGCCAGGCACTGAAGCTTTCTTT	CASMVRPGTEAFF
-	-	TRBV10-1	TRBJ2-3	TGCGCCAGCAGTGATGGCCGCCATTTCACAGATACGCAGTATTTT	CASSDGRHFTDTQYF
-	-	TRBV5-1	TRBJ2-2	TGCGCCAGCAGCACAGAAAGCGGATCGAACACCGGGGAGCTGTTTTTT	CASSTESGSNTGELFF
-	-	TRBV2	TRBJ1-6	TGTGCCAGCAGAATTGAGGGGTTCTATAATTCACCCCTCCACTTT	CASRIEGFYNSPLHF
TRBD2	-	TRBV30	TRBJ2-2	TGTGCCTGGAGTGTACTAGCGGGAGAGTACACCGGGGAGCTGTTTTTT	CAWSVLAGEYTGELFF
-	-	TRBV28	TRBJ2-2	TGTGCCAGCAGTTCCCCCAGGGGGGGCTTAAGGGAGCTGTTTTTT	CASSSPRGGLRELFF